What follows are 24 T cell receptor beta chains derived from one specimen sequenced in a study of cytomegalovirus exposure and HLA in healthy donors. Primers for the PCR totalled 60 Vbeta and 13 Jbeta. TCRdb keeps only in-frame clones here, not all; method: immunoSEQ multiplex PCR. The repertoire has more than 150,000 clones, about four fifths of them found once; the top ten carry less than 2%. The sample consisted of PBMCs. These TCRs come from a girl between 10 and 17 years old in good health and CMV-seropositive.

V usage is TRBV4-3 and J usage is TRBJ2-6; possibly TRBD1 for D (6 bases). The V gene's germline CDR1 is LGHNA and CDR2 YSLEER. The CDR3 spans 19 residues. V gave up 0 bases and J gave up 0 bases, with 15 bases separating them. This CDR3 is CASSQDPNRANSGANVLTF. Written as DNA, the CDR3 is TGCGCCAGCAGCCAAGATCCCAACAGGGCGAACTCTGGGGCCAACGTCCTGACTTTC.

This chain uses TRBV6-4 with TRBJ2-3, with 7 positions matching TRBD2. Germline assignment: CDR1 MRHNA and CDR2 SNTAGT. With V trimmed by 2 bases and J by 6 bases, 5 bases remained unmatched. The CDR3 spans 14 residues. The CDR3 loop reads CASSDGRGGDTQYF. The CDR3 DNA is TGTGCCAGCAGTGACGGACGGGGAGGGGATACGCAGTATTTT.

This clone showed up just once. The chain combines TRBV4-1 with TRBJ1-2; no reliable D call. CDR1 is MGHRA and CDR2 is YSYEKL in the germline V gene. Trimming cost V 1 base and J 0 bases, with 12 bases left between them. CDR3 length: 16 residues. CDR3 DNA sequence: TGCGCCAGCAGCCAAGTTTTTACAACAACTAACTATGGCTACACCTTC. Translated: CASSQVFTTTNYGYTF.

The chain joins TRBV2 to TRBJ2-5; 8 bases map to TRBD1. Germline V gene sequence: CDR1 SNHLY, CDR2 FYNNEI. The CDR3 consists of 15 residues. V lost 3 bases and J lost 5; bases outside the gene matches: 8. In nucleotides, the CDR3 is TGTGCCAGCAGTGATGGACAGGGTCTAGGGGAGACCCAGTACTTC. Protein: CASSDGQGLGETQYF.

CDR3 loop: CASSVEGYSYEQYF. The DNA for the CDR3 is TGTGCCAGCAGCGTAGAAGGCTACAGCTACGAGCAGTACTTC. V usage is TRBV9 and J usage is TRBJ2-7; D unclear. V lost 0 bases and J lost 3, with 10 bases in between. Germline V lookup: CDR1 SGDLS, CDR2 YYNGEE. The CDR3 has 14 amino acids.

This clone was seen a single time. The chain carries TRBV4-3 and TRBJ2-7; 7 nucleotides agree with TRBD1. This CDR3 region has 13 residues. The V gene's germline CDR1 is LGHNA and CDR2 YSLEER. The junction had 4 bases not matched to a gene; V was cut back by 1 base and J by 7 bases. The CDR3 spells CASSQGPGGEQYF. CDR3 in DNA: TGCGCCAGCAGCCAAGGCCCAGGGGGTGAGCAGTACTTC.

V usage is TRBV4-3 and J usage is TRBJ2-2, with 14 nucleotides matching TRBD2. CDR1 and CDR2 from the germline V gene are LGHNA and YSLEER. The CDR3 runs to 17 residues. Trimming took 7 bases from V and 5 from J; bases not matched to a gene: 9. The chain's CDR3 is CASTETSGGARTGELFF. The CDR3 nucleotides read TGCGCCAGCACTGAGACTAGCGGGGGGGCGAGGACCGGGGAGCTGTTTTTT.

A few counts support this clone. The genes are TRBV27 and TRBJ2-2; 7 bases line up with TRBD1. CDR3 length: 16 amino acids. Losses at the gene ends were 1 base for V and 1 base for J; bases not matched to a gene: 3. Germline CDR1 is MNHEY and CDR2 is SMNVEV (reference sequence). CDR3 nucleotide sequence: TGTGCCAGCAGTTTATTAGGACAGGTGAACACCGGGGAGCTGTTTTTT. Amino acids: CASSLLGQVNTGELFF.

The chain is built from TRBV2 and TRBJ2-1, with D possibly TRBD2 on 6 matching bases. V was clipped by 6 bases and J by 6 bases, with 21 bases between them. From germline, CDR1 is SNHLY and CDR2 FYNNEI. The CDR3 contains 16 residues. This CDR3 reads CASSQSRGAGFNEQFF. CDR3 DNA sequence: TGTGCCAGCAGCCAAAGTCGCGGGGCTGGGTTCAATGAGCAGTTCTTC.

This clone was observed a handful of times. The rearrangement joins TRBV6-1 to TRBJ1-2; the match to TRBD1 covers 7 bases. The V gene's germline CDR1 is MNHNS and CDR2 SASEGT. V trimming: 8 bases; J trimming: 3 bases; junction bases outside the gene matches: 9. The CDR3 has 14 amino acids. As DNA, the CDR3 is TGTGCCAGCCTACAGGGGCGTCTGGACTATGGCTACACCTTC. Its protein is CASLQGRLDYGYTF.

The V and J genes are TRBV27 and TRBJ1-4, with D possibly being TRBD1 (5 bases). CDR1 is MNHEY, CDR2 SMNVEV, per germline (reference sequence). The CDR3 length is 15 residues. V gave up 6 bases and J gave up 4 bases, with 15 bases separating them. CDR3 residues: CASRPRQSINEKLFF. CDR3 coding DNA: TGTGCCAGCAGGCCCCGACAGTCCATTAATGAAAAACTGTTTTTT.

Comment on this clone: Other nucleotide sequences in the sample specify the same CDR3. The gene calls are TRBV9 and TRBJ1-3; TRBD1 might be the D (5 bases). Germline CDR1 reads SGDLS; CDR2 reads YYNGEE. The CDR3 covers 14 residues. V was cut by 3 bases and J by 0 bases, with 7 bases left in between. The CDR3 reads CASSAGGSGNTIYF. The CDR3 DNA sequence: TGTGCCAGCAGCGCGGGGGGCTCTGGAAACACCATATATTTT.

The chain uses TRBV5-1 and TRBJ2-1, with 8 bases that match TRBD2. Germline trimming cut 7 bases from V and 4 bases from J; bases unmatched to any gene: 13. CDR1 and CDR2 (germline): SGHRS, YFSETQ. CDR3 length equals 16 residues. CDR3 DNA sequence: TGCGCCAGCGAAGGTAGCGGGGCGGGGGTTTACAATGAGCAGTTCTTC. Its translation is CASEGSGAGVYNEQFF.

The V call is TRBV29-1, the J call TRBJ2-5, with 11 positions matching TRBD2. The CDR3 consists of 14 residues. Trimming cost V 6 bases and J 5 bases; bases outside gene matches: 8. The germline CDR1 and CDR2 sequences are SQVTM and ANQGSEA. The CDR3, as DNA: TGCAGCGTACTAGCGGGGGAATCCTCGGAGACCCAGTACTTC. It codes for CSVLAGESSETQYF. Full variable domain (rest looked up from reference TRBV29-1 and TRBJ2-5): SAVISQKPSRDICQRGTSLTIQCQVDSQVTMMFWYRQQPGQSLTLIATANQGSEATYESGFVIDKFPISRPNLTFSTLTVSNMSPEDSSIYLCSVLAGESSETQYFGPGTRLLVL.

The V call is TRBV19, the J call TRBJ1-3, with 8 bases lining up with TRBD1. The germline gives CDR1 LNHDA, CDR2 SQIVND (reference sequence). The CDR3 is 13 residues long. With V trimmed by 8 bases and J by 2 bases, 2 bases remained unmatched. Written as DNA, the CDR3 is TGTGCCAGTTCGACAGGGGCTGGAAACACCATATATTTT. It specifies CASSTGAGNTIYF.

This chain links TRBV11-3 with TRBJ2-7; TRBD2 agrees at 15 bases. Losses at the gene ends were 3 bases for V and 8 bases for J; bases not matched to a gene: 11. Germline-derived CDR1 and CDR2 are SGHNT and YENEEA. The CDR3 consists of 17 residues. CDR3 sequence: CASSLGLAGGLFFQQYF. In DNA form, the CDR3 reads TGTGCCAGCAGCTTGGGACTAGCGGGGGGCCTCTTTTTCCAGCAGTACTTC.

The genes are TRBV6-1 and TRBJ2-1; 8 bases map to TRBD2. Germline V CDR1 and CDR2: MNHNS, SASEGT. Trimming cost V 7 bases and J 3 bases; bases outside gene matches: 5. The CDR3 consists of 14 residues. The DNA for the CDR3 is TGTGCCAGCAAAGTGACTAGCGACTACAATGAGCAGTTCTTC. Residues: CASKVTSDYNEQFF.

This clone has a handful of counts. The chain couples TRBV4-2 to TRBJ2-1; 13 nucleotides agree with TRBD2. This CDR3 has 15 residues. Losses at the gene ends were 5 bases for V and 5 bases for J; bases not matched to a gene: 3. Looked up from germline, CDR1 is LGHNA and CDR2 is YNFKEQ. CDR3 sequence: CASSATSGGNNEQFF. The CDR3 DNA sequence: TGTGCCAGCAGCGCGACTAGCGGGGGGAACAATGAGCAGTTCTTC.

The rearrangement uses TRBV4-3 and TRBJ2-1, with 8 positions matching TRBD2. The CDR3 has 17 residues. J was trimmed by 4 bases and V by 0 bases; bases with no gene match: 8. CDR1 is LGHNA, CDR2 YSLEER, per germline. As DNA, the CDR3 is TGCGCCAGCAGCCAAGACGGGGGAGGCGGGGGGTACAATGAGCAGTTCTTC. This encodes CASSQDGGGGGYNEQFF.

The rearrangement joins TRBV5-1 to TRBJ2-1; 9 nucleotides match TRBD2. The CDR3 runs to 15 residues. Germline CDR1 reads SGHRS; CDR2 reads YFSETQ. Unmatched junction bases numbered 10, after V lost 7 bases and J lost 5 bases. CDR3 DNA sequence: TGCGCCAGCGAGCTCGGCGGGGGGGTTAACAATGAGCAGTTCTTC. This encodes CASELGGGVNNEQFF.

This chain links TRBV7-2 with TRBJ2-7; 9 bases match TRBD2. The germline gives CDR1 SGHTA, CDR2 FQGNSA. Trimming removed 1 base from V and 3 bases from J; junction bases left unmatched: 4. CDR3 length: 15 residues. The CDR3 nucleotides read TGTGCCAGCAGCTTAGGACTAGCGGACCGCTACGAGCAGTACTTC. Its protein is CASSLGLADRYEQYF.

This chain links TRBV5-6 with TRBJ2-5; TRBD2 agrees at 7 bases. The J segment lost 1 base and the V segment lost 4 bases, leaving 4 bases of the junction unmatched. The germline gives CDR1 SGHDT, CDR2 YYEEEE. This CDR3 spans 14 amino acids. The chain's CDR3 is CASSRGLVQETQYF. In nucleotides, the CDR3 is TGTGCCAGCAGCCGTGGACTAGTCCAAGAGACCCAGTACTTC.

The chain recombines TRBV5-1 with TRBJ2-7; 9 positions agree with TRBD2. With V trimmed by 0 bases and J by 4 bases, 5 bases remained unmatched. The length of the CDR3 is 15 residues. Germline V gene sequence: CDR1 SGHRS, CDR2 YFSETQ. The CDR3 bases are TGCGCCAGCAGCTTGGAGAGCGGGGGGCCATACGAGCAGTACTTC. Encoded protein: CASSLESGGPYEQYF.

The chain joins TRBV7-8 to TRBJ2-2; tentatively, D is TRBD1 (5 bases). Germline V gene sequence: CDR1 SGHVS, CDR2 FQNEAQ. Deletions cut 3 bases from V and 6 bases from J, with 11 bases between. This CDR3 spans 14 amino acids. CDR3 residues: CASSFATGPGELFF. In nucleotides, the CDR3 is TGTGCCAGCAGCTTCGCTACAGGACCCGGGGAGCTGTTTTTT.